This T cell receptor (beta chain) was observed in a study of T cell responses to AZD1222 COVID-19 vaccine (dated by TCRdb to the early 2020s). With respect to the entire study: AZD1222 recipients with second doses at about 4 weeks or about 12 weeks were pooled, because spike-specific TCR depth and breadth did not differ between schedules. TCR sequencing covered fewer than 250 trial participants: approximately 200 given two doses of AZD1222 and 26 given two doses of MenACWY control vaccine. Trial participants were enrolled by age into subgroups of 18-55, 56-69 and 70-plus years, and around 150, 28 and 57 TCR-sequenced participants, respectively, were included in these subgroups.

The meaning of the sample's time point label: baseline before first vaccination. Vaccinee samples were obtained from the UK trials COV001 and COV002, which included a single-blind randomized controlled phase 2/3 trial of AZD1222 (ChAdOx1 nCoV-19) in healthy adults. For TCRbeta chain sequencing, PBMC samples were collected from trial participants at day 0 and at day 28 after the second dose. The CDR3 regions of human TCRbeta chains were analyzed by immunosequencing. On the authors' methods: TCRs in the repertoires were compared against a reference library of SARS-CoV-2-specific TCRs that had been generated with the MIRA antigen-specificity platform. Breadth meant the fraction of unique TCRs that were SARS-CoV-2-associated, whereas depth meant the fraction of total T cells that were SARS-CoV-2-associated. Using the MIRA data, every spike-specific TCR was mapped to the spike region that the TCR reacted to and assigned to either a CD4 or a CD8 class. Log10-transformed breadth and depth values were compared by one-way ANOVA with Sidak's multiple comparisons tests. TCRdb retrieved this table from immuneACCESS and kept in-frame rearrangements only. Not all clones are present; in checked studies, unresolved V genes account for under half, and no reason is known for the remainder. V, J and clone size were drawn from that table, and D and trimming were deduced from the DNA. The sample table holds under 110,000 clones, of which about 82% were seen once. 1.4% of the sample is taken by the ten largest.

The full study reports these points: Reportedly, almost half of the unique spike-specific TCRs recognized epitopes lying outside the regions that are mutated in the B.1.351 and B.1.1.7 variants. Because no day 14 peak-response samples were available, repertoires were characterized only after the peak T cell response. A significant rise in spike-specific TCR breadth and depth was observed after two AZD1222 doses relative to day 0 and relative to MenACWY recipients. Most participants were white British and females outnumbered males, and the authors suggested that clonal diversity may have been underestimated. Only five to seven AZD1222 recipients were SARS-CoV-2 seropositive at baseline, limiting conclusions about previously exposed vaccinees. The whole spike protein was spanned by vaccine-associated CD4 TCRs, and dominant responses were seen in regions 160-218 and 743-854. In the small 56-69-year group, the increase in depth fell short of significance, most likely because of low power.

V is shortened by 5 bases, J by 7 bases, and the region joining them spans 12 bases. The germline V gene yields SGHTA for CDR1 and FQGTGA for CDR2. The cysteine opens and the phenylalanine closes a CDR3 of 13 amino acids. The sequence is cut down to CDR3 DNA, 39 bases in frame from base 1. As to this clone: There is no known antigen for this receptor. Base qualities are not provided; no much larger clone lies one nucleotide away.

The chain joins TRBV7-3 to TRBJ2-1; confidence is insufficient to name the D gene. The specimen comprised peripheral blood, sampled on day 0 of AZD1222 vaccination. This clonotype was sampled from an adult in good health. The DNA sequence is as follows: TGTGCCAGCAGCCCCCTCTTGGGAAATGAGCAGTTCTTC. Its protein is CASSPLLGNEQFF.